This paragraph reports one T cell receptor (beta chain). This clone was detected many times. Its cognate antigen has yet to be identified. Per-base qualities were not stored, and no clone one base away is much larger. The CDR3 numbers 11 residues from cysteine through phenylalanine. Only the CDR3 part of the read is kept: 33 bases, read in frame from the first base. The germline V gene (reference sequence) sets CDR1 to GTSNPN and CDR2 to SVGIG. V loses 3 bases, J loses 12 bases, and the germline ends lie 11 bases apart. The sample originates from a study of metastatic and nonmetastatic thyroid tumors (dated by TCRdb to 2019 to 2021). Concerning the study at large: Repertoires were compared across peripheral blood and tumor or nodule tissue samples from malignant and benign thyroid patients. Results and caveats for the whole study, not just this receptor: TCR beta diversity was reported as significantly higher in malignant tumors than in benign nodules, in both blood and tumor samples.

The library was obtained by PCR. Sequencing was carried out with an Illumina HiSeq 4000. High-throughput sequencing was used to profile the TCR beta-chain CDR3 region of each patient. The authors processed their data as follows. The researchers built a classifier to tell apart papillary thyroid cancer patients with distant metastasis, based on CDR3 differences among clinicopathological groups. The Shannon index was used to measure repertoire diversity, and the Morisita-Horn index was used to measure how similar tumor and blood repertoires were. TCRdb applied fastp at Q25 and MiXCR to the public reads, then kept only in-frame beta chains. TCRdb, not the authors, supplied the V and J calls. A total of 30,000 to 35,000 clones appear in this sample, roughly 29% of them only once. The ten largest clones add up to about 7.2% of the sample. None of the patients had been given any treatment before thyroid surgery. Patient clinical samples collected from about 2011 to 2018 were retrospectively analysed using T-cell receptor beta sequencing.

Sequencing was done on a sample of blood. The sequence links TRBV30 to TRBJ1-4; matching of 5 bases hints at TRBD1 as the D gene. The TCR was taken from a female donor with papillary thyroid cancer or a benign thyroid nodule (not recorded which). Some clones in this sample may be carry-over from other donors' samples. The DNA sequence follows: TGTGCCTGGAGCCATCTCAGGGAACTGTTTTTT. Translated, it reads CAWSHLRELFF. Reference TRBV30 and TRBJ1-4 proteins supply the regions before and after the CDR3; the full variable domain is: SQTIHQWPATLVQPVGSPLSLECTVEGTSNPNLYWYRQAAGRGLQLLFYSVGIGQISSEVPQNLSASRPQDRQFILSSKKLLLSDSGFYLCAWSHLRELFFGSGTQLSVL.